This T cell receptor beta chain is from a study of cytomegalovirus exposure and HLA in healthy donors. This clone was observed a handful of times. Primers included in the PCR were 60 Vbeta and 13 Jbeta primers. The protocol was immunoSEQ multiplex PCR, while the TCRdb copy is restricted to in-frame clones and leaves out a portion. The sample carries 170,000 or so clones, 70% to 75% recorded once. The germline gives CDR1 GTSNPN, CDR2 SVGIG (reference sequence). The CDR3 consists of 13 residues. Trimming at V came to 0 bases and at J to 5 bases, leaving 2 bases not matched to a gene. This rearrangement joins TRBV30 to TRBJ1-1; 8 nucleotides match TRBD1. This receptor was taken from a male donor in good health and CMV-seronegative. Sequenced sample: PBMCs. Written as DNA, the CDR3 is TGTGCCTGGAGTGTTTACAGGGGGACTGAAGCTTTCTTT. This codes for CAWSVYRGTEAFF.